The 27 T cell receptor beta chains in this list originate from one sample, sequenced in a study of Ad26.COV2.S vaccination and SARS-CoV-2 variants. The table came from immunoSEQ multiplex PCR; TCRdb's copy has only in-frame clones and leaves some out. The sample records 450,000 to 550,000 clones, 75% to 90% being singletons. Treatment meaning: approximately 18 received Ad26.COV2.S at low or high dose, single or two shots; 5 received placebo; per-sample allocation not given. Sampling took place 63 days after the first vaccine or placebo injection. The input for sequencing was peripheral blood, taken in a trial of Ad26.COV2.S vaccine versus placebo. These TCRs come from a person aged 18 to 59 who received the Ad26.COV2.S COVID-19 vaccine or a placebo.

This chain connects TRBV15 to TRBJ2-6; the D gene is possibly TRBD2 (5 bases). The CDR3 covers 17 residues. V was pared by 5 bases and J by 0 bases, with 14 bases between. Germline CDR1 and CDR2: LNHNV and YYDKDF (reference sequence). The CDR3 here is CATSGDGLYSGANVLTF. The DNA for the CDR3 is TGTGCCACCAGCGGGGATGGACTGTACTCTGGGGCCAACGTCCTGACTTTC.

The chain carries TRBV29-1 and TRBJ1-1; the D gene is possibly TRBD1 (6 bases). The CDR3 extends over 15 amino acids. Germline CDR1 and CDR2: SQVTM and ANQGSEA. The V end lost 6 bases, the J end lost 0 bases, and 17 bases lay between the germline ends. CDR3 bases: TGCAGCGTCGGAAAAGGTGGACAGCTGAACACTGAAGCTTTCTTT. Amino acid sequence: CSVGKGGQLNTEAFF. Together with reference TRBV29-1 and TRBJ1-1, the CDR3 gives the full variable domain: SAVISQKPSRDICQRGTSLTIQCQVDSQVTMMFWYRQQPGQSLTLIATANQGSEATYESGFVIDKFPISRPNLTFSTLTVSNMSPEDSSIYLCSVGKGGQLNTEAFFGQGTRLTVV.

This clone was seen just once. The rearrangement links TRBV7-9 to TRBJ2-1; D might be TRBD2 (6 bases). CDR1 is SEHNR and CDR2 is FQNEAQ in the germline V gene (reference sequence). Between the trimmed V and J ends, which lost 1 base and 15 bases, there was a span of 13 bases. This CDR3 contains 12 residues. The CDR3 protein is CASSLVGEATFF. DNA of the CDR3: TGTGCCAGCAGCTTAGTGGGGGAGGCGACGTTCTTC.

The CDR3 nucleotides read TGTGCCGGGGCTGCGAGCTCTGGAAACACCATATATTTT. Protein: CAGAASSGNTIYF. The rearrangement links TRBV19 to TRBJ1-3, with a tentative D call TRBD1 (5 bases). The V end was cut by 11 bases, the J end by 0 bases, with 11 bases between. The CDR3 runs 13 residues. Germline lookup yields CDR1 LNHDA and CDR2 SQIVND (reference sequence). Together with reference TRBV19 and TRBJ1-3, the CDR3 gives the full variable domain: DGGITQSPKYLFRKEGQNVTLSCEQNLNHDAMYWYRQDPGQGLRLIYYSQIVNDFQKGDIAEGYSVSREKKESFPLTVTSAQKNPTAFYLCAGAASSGNTIYFGEGSWLTVV.

This clone was found a few times. This chain uses TRBV5-6 with TRBJ2-2; either TRBD1 or TRBD2 may fit D (5 bases each). The germline CDR1 and CDR2 sequences are SGHDT and YYEEEE. With 4 bases removed from V and 6 bases from J, the gap between germline ends came to 19 bases. This CDR3 contains 16 residues. The CDR3 loop reads CASSPWRQGWAGELFF. The DNA of the CDR3 is TGTGCCAGCAGCCCCTGGAGGCAGGGATGGGCCGGGGAGCTGTTTTTT.

V and J are TRBV28 and TRBJ2-6; TRBD2 might be the D (5 bases). Trimming removed 3 bases at V and 4 bases at J, with 16 bases between. Germline V CDR1 and CDR2: MDHEN, SYDVKM. This CDR3 has 17 amino acids. The CDR3 sequence: CASSFGLTLSGANVLTF. The CDR3 nucleotides read TGTGCCAGCAGTTTCGGACTTACCCTCTCCGGGGCCAACGTCCTGACTTTC.

This rearrangement joins TRBV19 to TRBJ1-5, with TRBD1 matching 8 bases. This CDR3 comprises 16 residues. Germline assignment: CDR1 LNHDA and CDR2 SQIVND (reference sequence). V lost 4 bases to trimming and J lost 2 bases; unmatched junction nucleotides: 7. DNA of the CDR3: TGTGCCAGTAGTACCTGGACAGGGAGCGGCAATCAGCCCCAGCATTTT. Encoded protein: CASSTWTGSGNQPQHF.

The chain joins TRBV19 to TRBJ2-2, with D possibly matching TRBD2 (6 bases). V lost 6 bases and J lost 6, with 23 bases in between. From germline, CDR1 is LNHDA and CDR2 SQIVND (reference sequence). The CDR3 contains 17 residues. The CDR3 DNA sequence: TGTGCCAGTAGCCATGAGCGCAGGAGCGGGCAGTCCGGGGAGCTGTTTTTT. It translates to CASSHERRSGQSGELFF.

The rearrangement links TRBV7-2 to TRBJ2-7; D could derive from TRBD1 or TRBD2 (5 bases each). The V end lost 5 bases, the J end lost 1 base, and 15 bases lay between the germline ends. The germline CDR1 and CDR2 sequences are SGHTA and FQGNSA. The CDR3 covers 15 residues. The CDR3 DNA reads as TGTGCCAGCAGCCGGCGGATAGAGGGGTCCTACGAGCAGTACTTC. It translates to CASSRRIEGSYEQYF.

The V gene is TRBV7-8, the J gene TRBJ1-2, with unresolved D. Germline V lookup: CDR1 SGHVS, CDR2 FQNEAQ. The V and J ends lost 1 base and 4 bases respectively, with 10 bases between them. The CDR3 runs to 14 residues. The CDR3 DNA is TGTGCCAGCAGCTTAGGTCCAGCTATCTATGGCTACACCTTC. The encoded protein is CASSLGPAIYGYTF.

The genes are TRBV7-9 and TRBJ2-7, with a weak D call TRBD2 (5 bases). V was cut by 5 bases and J by 0 bases, with 11 bases left in between. CDR3 size: 14 residues. The germline CDR1 and CDR2 sequences are SEHNR and FQNEAQ (reference sequence). In DNA, the CDR3 is TGTGCCAGCAGCCTCTCTGGGAGCTCCTACGAGCAGTACGTC. Encoded protein: CASSLSGSSYEQYV.

The chain employs TRBV28 and TRBJ1-4; a possible D gene is TRBD1 (5 bases). Germline-derived CDR1 and CDR2 are MDHEN and SYDVKM. CDR3 length: 14 amino acids. The V gene lost 2 bases and the J gene lost 8 bases, with 12 bases spanning the gap. CDR3 sequence (DNA): TGTGCCAGCAGTTTAGCCGGGGCGGGGGAAAAACTGTTTTTT. This codes for CASSLAGAGEKLFF.

This clone was found once. V and J are TRBV5-5 and TRBJ1-6; no clear D gene. The CDR3 is made up of 13 amino acids. The ends were cut back, 0 bases at V and 6 bases at J, with 4 bases in the middle. Germline CDR1 reads SGHKS; CDR2 reads YYEKEE (reference sequence). The CDR3 DNA reads as TGTGCCAGCAGCTTGGTTTCTAATTCACCCCTCCACTTT. Translated: CASSLVSNSPLHF.

This clone was found once. This chain uses TRBV7-8 with TRBJ2-7, with 12 bases aligning to TRBD2. Trimming took 5 bases from V and 3 from J; bases not matched to a gene: 5. The CDR3 is 15 amino acids. CDR1 is SGHVS and CDR2 is FQNEAQ in the germline V gene. The CDR3 DNA follows: TGTGCCAGCAGCCCACTAGCGGGGGGAAGCTACGAGCAGTACTTC. It is translated as CASSPLAGGSYEQYF.

The chain combines TRBV3-1 (or the pseudogene TRBV3-2) with TRBJ2-7; D gene unclear. The CDR3 has 12 amino acids. From germline, CDR1 is LGHDT and CDR2 YNNKEL (reference sequence). Deletions cut 3 bases from V and 1 base from J, with 4 bases between. Here the CDR3 reads CASSHGSYEQYV. In nucleotides, the CDR3 is TGTGCCAGCAGCCATGGGTCCTACGAGCAGTACGTC.

The chain has TRBV7-9 and TRBJ1-1; 10 bases are shared with TRBD1. The V and J ends lost 4 bases and 6 bases, in that order; junction bases with no gene match: 2. The CDR3 runs 13 residues. Germline V gene sequence: CDR1 SEHNR, CDR2 FQNEAQ (reference sequence). In DNA, the CDR3 is TGTGCCAGCAGCTCGACAGGGGGCTCTGAAGCTTTCTTT. Protein: CASSSTGGSEAFF.

The V gene is TRBV6-2 or TRBV6-3, the J gene TRBJ2-7; D is possibly TRBD1 or TRBD2 (5 bases each). The germline V gene encodes CDR1 MNHEY and CDR2 SVGEGT. The CDR3 is 15 residues long. V dropped 5 bases and J dropped 5 bases, with 19 bases sitting between them. The CDR3 region has the DNA TGTGCCAGCAGTATCTGGGGGACGGAGAGCGACGAGCAGTACTTC. It codes for CASSIWGTESDEQYF.

This rearrangement joins TRBV24-1 to TRBJ2-1; 9 nucleotides line up with TRBD2. V shed 1 base, J shed 12 bases, and the junction held 6 bases outside the gene matches. This CDR3 has 14 residues. Germline lookup yields CDR1 KGHDR and CDR2 SFDVKD. The CDR3 DNA reads TGTGCCACCAGTGATTTCTGGACTAGCGACAGGCAGTTCTTC. Protein: CATSDFWTSDRQFF.

V gene TRBV4-3 combines with J gene TRBJ2-3; 7 nucleotides align to TRBD1. Germline CDR1 is LGHNA and CDR2 is YSLEER. CDR3 size: 15 residues. V trimming: 1 base; J trimming: 0 bases; junction bases outside the gene matches: 1. The CDR3 DNA reads TGCGCCAGCAGCCAAGGGGACAGAAGCACAGATACGCAGTATTTT. It translates to CASSQGDRSTDTQYF.

This clone was recorded only once. The chain carries TRBV7-2 and TRBJ2-5; unclear D gene. Germline V gives CDR1 SGHTA, CDR2 FQGNSA. Trimming took 7 bases from V and 1 from J, leaving 10 bases between them. CDR3 length: 13 residues. DNA for the CDR3: TGTGCCAGCACATTAACGGGCCAAGAGACCCAGTACTTC. Its protein is CASTLTGQETQYF.

The CDR3 loop reads CASSKGTASNQPQHF. CDR3 in DNA: TGTGCCAGTAGTAAAGGGACAGCTAGCAATCAGCCCCAGCATTTT. This rearrangement joins TRBV19 to TRBJ1-5, with 7 positions matching TRBD1. The CDR3 runs to 15 residues. V lost 4 bases and J lost 0; bases outside the gene matches: 3. Germline-derived CDR1 and CDR2 are LNHDA and SQIVND (reference sequence).

This chain joins TRBV5-5 and TRBJ2-5, with TRBD2 matching over 13 bases. CDR3 length: 15 residues. Germline V gives CDR1 SGHKS, CDR2 YYEKEE (reference sequence). The junction had 3 bases not matched to a gene; V was cut back by 4 bases and J by 3 bases. The CDR3: CASSRGTSGEETQYF. The CDR3 DNA follows: TGTGCCAGCAGCCGGGGGACTAGCGGGGAAGAGACCCAGTACTTC.

This clone is a singleton in its sample. The rearrangement joins TRBV4-2 to TRBJ1-1; a weak D match, TRBD1 (5 bases). The CDR3 loop spans 17 amino acids. V lost 3 bases and J 1 base, leaving 18 bases between the germline ends. Germline V CDR1 and CDR2: LGHNA, YNFKEQ. CDR3 nucleotides: TGTGCCAGCAGCCACCCAGGGCCGGGACGCCAGAACACTGAAGCTTTCTTT. It codes for CASSHPGPGRQNTEAFF.

The chain combines TRBV30 with TRBJ1-4; TRBD1 agrees at 7 bases. CDR1 GTSNPN and CDR2 SVGIG come from the germline V gene (reference sequence). The CDR3 covers 14 residues. The ends lost 2 bases at V and 5 bases at J; junction bases unmatched: 5. The CDR3, as DNA: TGTGCCTGGAGTAGGGGGACAGAAAATGAAAAACTGTTTTTT. Encoded protein: CAWSRGTENEKLFF.

This chain links TRBV18 with TRBJ1-2; 9 nucleotides agree with TRBD1. The trim removed 6 bases at V and 6 bases at J, leaving 5 bases unmatched. Germline V gene data show CDR1 as KGHSH and CDR2 as LQKENI. The CDR3 runs 13 residues. In DNA, the CDR3 is TGTGCCAGCTCTCCGGACAGGGGAGATGGCTACACCTTC. Protein: CASSPDRGDGYTF.

The gene calls are TRBV7-3 and TRBJ2-1; a weak D match, TRBD2 (5 bases). CDR1 SGHTA and CDR2 FQGTGA come from the germline V gene. This CDR3 has 15 amino acids. The germline V and J ends were trimmed by 5 bases and 6 bases, with 17 bases remaining between them. For the CDR3, the DNA is TGTGCCAGCAGCAAAAGCGGCACTACCTCCAATGAGCAGTTCTTC. Amino acid sequence: CASSKSGTTSNEQFF.

For this clone: Additional DNA sequences in this sample encode the identical CDR3. CDR3 sequence: CASSLVGANTGELFF. In DNA form, the CDR3 reads TGCGCCAGCAGCTTGGTGGGGGCGAACACCGGGGAGCTGTTTTTT. The chain links TRBV5-1 to TRBJ2-2; TRBD1 or TRBD2 may be the D gene (5 bases each). Germline CDR1 is SGHRS and CDR2 is YFSETQ. Trimming pared 0 bases from V and 0 bases from J, leaving 6 bases between. The CDR3 is 15 residues long.